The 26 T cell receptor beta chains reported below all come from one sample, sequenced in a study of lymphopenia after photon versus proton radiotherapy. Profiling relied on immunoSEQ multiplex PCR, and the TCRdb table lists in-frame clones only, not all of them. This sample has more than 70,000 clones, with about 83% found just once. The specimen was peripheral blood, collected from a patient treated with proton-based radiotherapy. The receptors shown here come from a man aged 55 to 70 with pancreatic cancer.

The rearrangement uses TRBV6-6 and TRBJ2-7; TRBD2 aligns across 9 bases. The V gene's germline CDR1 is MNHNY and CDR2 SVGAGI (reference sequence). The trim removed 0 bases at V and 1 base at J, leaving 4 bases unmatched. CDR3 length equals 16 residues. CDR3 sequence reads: CASSYSGTSISYEQYF. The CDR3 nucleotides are TGTGCCAGCAGTTACTCGGGGACTAGCATTTCCTACGAGCAGTACTTC.

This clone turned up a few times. CDR3 sequence: CASSNRDTFNYGYTF. The CDR3 region has the DNA TGTGCCAGTAGTAACCGGGACACGTTCAACTATGGCTACACCTTC. This chain joins TRBV19 and TRBJ1-2, with D perhaps matching TRBD1 (6 bases). Per germline, CDR1 LNHDA and CDR2 SQIVND (reference sequence). This CDR3 is 15 amino acids long. The ends were cut back, 4 bases at V and 2 bases at J, with 14 bases in the middle.

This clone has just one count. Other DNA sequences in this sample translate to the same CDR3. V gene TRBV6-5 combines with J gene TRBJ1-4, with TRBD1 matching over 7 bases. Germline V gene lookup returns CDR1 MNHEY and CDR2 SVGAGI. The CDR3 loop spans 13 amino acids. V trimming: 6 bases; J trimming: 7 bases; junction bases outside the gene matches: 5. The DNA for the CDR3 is TGTGCCAGCAGAACAGGGGTGGGTGAAAAACTGTTTTTT. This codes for CASRTGVGEKLFF.

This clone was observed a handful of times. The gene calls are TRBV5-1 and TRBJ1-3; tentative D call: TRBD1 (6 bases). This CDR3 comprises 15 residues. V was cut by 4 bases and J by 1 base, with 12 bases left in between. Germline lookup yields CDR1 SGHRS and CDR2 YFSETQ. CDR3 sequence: CASSVQGGSGNTIYF. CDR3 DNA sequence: TGCGCCAGCAGCGTACAGGGAGGGTCTGGAAACACCATATATTTT.

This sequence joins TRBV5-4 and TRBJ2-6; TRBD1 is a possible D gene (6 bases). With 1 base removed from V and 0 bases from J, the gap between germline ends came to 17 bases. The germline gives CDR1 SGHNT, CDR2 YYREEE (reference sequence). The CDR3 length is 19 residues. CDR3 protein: CASSLMDRRISSGANVLTF. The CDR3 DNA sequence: TGTGCCAGCAGCTTGATGGACAGACGAATAAGCTCTGGGGCCAACGTCCTGACTTTC.

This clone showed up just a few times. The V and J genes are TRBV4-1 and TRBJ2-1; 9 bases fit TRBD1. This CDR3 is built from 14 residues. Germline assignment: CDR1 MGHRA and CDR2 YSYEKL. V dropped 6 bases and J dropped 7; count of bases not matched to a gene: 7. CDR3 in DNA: TGCGCCAGCAGAAAGGGGGGACAGGGTAATGAGCAGTTCTTC. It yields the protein CASRKGGQGNEQFF.

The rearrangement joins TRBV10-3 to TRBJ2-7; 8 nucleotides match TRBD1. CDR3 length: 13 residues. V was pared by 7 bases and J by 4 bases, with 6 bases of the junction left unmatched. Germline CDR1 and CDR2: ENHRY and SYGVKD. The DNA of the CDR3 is TGTGCCATCAACATAGGACAGGGATACGAGCAGTACTTC. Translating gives CAINIGQGYEQYF.

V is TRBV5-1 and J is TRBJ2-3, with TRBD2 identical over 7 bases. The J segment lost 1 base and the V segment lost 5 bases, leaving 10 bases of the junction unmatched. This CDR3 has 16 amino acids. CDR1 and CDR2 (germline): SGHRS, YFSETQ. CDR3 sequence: CASSPLADQRTDTQYF. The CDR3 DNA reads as TGCGCCAGCAGTCCTCTAGCGGACCAGCGCACAGATACGCAGTATTTT.

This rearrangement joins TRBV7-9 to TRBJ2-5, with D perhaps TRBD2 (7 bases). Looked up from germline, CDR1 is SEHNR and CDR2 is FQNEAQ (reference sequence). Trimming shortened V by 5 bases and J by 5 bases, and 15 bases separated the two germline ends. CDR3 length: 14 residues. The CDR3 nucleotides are TGTGCCAGCAGCGGGAGGGGGTTGGGGGAGACCCAGTACTTC. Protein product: CASSGRGLGETQYF.

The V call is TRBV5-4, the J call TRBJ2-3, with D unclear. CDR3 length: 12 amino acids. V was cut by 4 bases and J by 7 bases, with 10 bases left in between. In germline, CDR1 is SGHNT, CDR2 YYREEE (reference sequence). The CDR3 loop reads CASSLGGNTQYF. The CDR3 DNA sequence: TGTGCCAGCAGCCTTGGCGGCAATACGCAGTATTTT.

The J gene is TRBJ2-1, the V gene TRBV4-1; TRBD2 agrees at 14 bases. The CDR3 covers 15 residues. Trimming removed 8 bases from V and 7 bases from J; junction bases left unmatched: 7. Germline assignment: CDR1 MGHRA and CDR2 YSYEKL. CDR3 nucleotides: TGCGCCAGCTCCCCCTGGACTAGCGGGAGGAATGAGCAGTTCTTC. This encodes CASSPWTSGRNEQFF.

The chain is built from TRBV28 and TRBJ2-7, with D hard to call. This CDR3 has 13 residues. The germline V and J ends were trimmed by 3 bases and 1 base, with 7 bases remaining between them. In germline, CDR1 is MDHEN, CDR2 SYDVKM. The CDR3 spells CASSFGHSYEQYF. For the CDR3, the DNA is TGTGCCAGCAGTTTCGGGCATTCCTACGAGCAGTACTTC.

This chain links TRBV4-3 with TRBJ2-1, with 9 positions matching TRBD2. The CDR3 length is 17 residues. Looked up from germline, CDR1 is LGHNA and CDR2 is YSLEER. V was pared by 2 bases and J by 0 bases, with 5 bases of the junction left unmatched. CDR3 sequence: CASSQFDSGSSYNEQFF. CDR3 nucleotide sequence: TGCGCCAGCAGCCAATTCGATAGCGGGAGCTCCTACAATGAGCAGTTCTTC.

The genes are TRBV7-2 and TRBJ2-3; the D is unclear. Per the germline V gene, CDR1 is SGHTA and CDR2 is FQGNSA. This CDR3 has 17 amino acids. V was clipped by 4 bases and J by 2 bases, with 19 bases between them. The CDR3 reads CASSSEPRRAFTDTQYF. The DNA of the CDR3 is TGTGCCAGCAGCTCGGAACCCCGGCGAGCTTTCACAGATACGCAGTATTTT.

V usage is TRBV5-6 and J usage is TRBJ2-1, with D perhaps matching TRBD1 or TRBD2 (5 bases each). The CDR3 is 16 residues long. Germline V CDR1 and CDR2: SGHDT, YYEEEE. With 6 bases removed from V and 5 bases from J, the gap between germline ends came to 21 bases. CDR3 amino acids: CASTRYGKGINNEQFF. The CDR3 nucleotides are TGTGCCAGCACCCGATACGGGAAGGGGATAAACAATGAGCAGTTCTTC.

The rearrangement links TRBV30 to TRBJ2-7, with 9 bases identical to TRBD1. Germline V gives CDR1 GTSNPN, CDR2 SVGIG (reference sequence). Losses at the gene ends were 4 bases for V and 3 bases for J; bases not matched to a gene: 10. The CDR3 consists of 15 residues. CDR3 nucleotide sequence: TGTGCCTGGACCTTAGCCGGGACAGGGTTCTACGAGCAGTACTTC. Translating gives CAWTLAGTGFYEQYF.

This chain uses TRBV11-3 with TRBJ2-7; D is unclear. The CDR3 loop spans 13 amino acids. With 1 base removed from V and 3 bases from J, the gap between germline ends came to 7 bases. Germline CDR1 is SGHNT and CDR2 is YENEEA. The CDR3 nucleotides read TGTGCCAGCAGCTTAGTCACCGGCTACGAGCAGTACTTC. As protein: CASSLVTGYEQYF.

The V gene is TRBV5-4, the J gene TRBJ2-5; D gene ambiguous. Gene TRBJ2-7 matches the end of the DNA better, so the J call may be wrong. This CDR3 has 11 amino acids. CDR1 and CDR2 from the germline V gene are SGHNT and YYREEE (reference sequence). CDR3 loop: CASSLNHEQYF. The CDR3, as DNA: TGTGCCAGCAGCTTGAACCACGAGCAGTACTTC.

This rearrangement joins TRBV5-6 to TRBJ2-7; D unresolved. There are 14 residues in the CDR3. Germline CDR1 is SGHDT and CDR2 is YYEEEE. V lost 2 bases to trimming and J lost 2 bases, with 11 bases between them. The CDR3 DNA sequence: TGTGCCAGCAGCTTTGGGTCTGAGACCTACGAGCAGTACTTC. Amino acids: CASSFGSETYEQYF.

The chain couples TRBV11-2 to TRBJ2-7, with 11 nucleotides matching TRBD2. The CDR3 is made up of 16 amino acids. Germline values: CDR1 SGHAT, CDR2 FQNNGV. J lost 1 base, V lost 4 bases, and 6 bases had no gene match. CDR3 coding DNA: TGTGCCAGCAGCTCCAGGGGACTAGCGGTATCCTACGAGCAGTACTTC. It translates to CASSSRGLAVSYEQYF.

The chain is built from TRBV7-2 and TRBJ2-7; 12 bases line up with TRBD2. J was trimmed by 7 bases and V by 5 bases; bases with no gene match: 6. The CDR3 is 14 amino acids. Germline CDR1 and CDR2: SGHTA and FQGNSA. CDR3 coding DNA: TGTGCCAGCAGCCATGGACTAGCGGGAAATGAGCAGTACTTC. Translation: CASSHGLAGNEQYF. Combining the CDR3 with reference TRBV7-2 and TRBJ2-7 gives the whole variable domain GAGVSQSPSNKVTEKGKDVELRCDPISGHTALYWYRQSLGQGLEFLIYFQGNSAPDKSGLPSDRFSAERTGGSVSTLTIQRTQQEDSAVYLCASSHGLAGNEQYFGPGTRLTVT.

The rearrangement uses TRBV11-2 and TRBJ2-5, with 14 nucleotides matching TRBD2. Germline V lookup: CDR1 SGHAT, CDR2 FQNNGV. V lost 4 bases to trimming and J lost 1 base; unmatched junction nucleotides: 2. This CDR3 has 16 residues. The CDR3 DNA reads TGTGCCAGCAGCTCCGGACTAGCGGGGGGCCAAGAGACCCAGTACTTC. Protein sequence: CASSSGLAGGQETQYF.

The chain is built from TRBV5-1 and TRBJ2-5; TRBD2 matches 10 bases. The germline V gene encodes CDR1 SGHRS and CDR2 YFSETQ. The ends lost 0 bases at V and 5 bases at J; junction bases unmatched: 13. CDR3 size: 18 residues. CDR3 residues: CASSLVASGRAGSETQYF. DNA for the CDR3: TGCGCCAGCAGCTTGGTAGCCAGCGGGAGGGCCGGTTCTGAGACCCAGTACTTC.

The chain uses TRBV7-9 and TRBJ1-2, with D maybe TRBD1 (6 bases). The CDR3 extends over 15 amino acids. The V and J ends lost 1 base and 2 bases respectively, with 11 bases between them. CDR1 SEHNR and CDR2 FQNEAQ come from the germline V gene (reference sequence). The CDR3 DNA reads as TGTGCCAGCAGCTTAGACGAGGGGGTAAACTATGGCTACACCTTC. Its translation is CASSLDEGVNYGYTF.

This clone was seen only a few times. CDR3 sequence (DNA): TGTGCCAGCAGCCTAGCGGGGGAGGCGACCCAGTACTTC. Translation: CASSLAGEATQYF. The chain joins TRBV11-2 to TRBJ2-5, with 10 bases identical to TRBD2. The CDR3 is made up of 13 amino acids. V shed 5 bases and J 7 bases; nucleotides not matched to a gene: 4. Germline V lookup: CDR1 SGHAT, CDR2 FQNNGV. The complete variable domain, with remaining parts taken from reference TRBV11-2 and TRBJ2-5, reads EAGVAQSPRYKIIEKRQSVAFWCNPISGHATLYWYQQILGQGPKLLIQFQNNGVVDDSQLPKDRFSAERLKGVDSTLKIQPAKLEDSAVYLCASSLAGEATQYFGPGTRLLVL.

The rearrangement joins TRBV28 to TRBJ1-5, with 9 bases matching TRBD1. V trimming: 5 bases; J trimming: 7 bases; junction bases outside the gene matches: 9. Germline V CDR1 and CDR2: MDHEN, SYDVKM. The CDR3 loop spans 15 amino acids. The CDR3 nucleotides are TGTGCCAGCAGTCCCTCTACAGGGGGCAGGCAGCCCCAGCATTTT. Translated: CASSPSTGGRQPQHF.